Listed below are T cell receptor beta chains from one sample, sequenced in a study of CD8+CD57+ T cells in acquired aplastic anemia. One entry per CDR3 protein results from TCRdb running MiXCR on the reads. Of approximately 190,000 distinct CDR3 sequences listed, around 47% are singletons. What was sequenced was sorted CD4+, CD8+, or CD8+CD57+ T cells (not recorded which) from PBMCs. The receptors derive from a human donor with aplastic anemia. CDR3s include the opening cysteine and the closing phenylalanine or tryptophan. The D gene is left open where the match is weak. Not every row has a clone size; where given, it reads once, few, many or a size class.

V gene	clone size	J gene	D gene	CDR3 DNA	CDR3 protein
TRBV2	NA	TRBJ1-1	NA	TGTGCCAGCAGCTTGGCAGGATACACTGAAGCCTTCTTT	CASSLAGYTEAFF
TRBV29-1	NA	TRBJ2-2	TRBD2	TGCAGCGGACTACGCGGGAGGGCCGGGGAGCTGTTTTTT	CSGLRGRAGELFF
TRBV15	NA	TRBJ2-1	TRBD1	TGTGCCACCAGCAGAGACGCCGGGACAGAGTACAATGAGCAGTTCTTC	CATSRDAGTEYNEQFF
TRBV5-6	NA	TRBJ2-1	NA	TGTGCCAGCAGCTTGTGGCAAGGGAATGAGCAGTTCTTC	CASSLWQGNEQFF
TRBV5-1	NA	TRBJ2-7	NA	TGCGCCAGCAGCTTGGTAGGGGTCGAGCAGTACTTC	CASSLVGVEQYF
TRBV7-7	once	TRBJ2-2	NA	TGTGCTAGCAGCTTTGAACTGCCTAGGAACACCGGGGAGCTGTTTTTT	CASSFELPRNTGELFF
TRBV29-1	many	TRBJ2-5	NA	TGCAGCGTCAACCCAGGGGGGACTCACCAAGAGACCCAGTACTTC	CSVNPGGTHQETQYF
TRBV2	NA	TRBJ2-7	NA	TGTGCCAGCACTCGATACTACGAGCAGTACTTC	CASTRYYEQYF
TRBV30	few	TRBJ1-1	NA	TGTGCCTGGAGTCCCCGGGTGGAAGCTTTCTTT	CAWSPRVEAFF
TRBV20-1	NA	TRBJ1-6	TRBD1	TGCAGTGGATTGGACAGGGACCTGGGGGCCCTCCACTTT	CSGLDRDLGALHF
TRBV24-1	NA	TRBJ1-2	TRBD1	TGTGCCACCAGTGATCCTGACAGGGGGAACTATGGCTACACCTTC	CATSDPDRGNYGYTF
TRBV2	NA	TRBJ2-5	NA	TGTGCCAGCCAAAGCAACTCACGCCAAGAGACCCAGTACTTC	CASQSNSRQETQYF
TRBV7-3	NA	TRBJ1-1	NA	TGTGCCAGCAGCGCCGCCCTGAACACTGAAGCTTTCTTT	CASSAALNTEAFF
TRBV6-2/TRBV6-3	NA	TRBJ1-6	NA	TGTGCCAGCAGTTACTCGATAGGGACATCTTACTCCTATAATTCACCCCTCCACTTT	CASSYSIGTSYSYNSPLHF
TRBV11-3	NA	TRBJ1-2	NA	TGTGCCAGCAGCCGTAACCCCCAGGGGTGGTATGGCTACACCTTC	CASSRNPQGWYGYTF
TRBV5-1	NA	TRBJ1-2	NA	TGCGCCAGCAGCTTGAGGGGCAACCAATTCTATGGCTACACCTTC	CASSLRGNQFYGYTF
TRBV4-2	NA	TRBJ2-1	NA	TGTGCCAGCAGCCAAGCAGAGAATGAGCAGTTCTTC	CASSQAENEQFF
TRBV9	NA	TRBJ1-3	NA	TGTGCCAGCAGCGGGGGGCTAAACACCATATATTTT	CASSGGLNTIYF
TRBV29-1	NA	TRBJ1-2	TRBD1	TGCAGCGTTGGAACAGGGGATGGGTATGGCTACACCTTC	CSVGTGDGYGYTF
TRBV24-1	few	TRBJ2-1	TRBD2	TGTGCCACCAGTGATGCTAGCGGGAGTATGCATGAGCAGTTCTTC	CATSDASGSMHEQFF
TRBV6-4	NA	TRBJ2-5	NA	TGTGCCAGCAGTGACTCGAACACGGAAGAGACCCAGTACTTC	CASSDSNTEETQYF
TRBV20-1	NA	TRBJ1-1	NA	TGCAGTGCTAGATTGGCCCGAAGGCCTTTCTTT	CSARLARRPFF
TRBV29-1	few	TRBJ1-1	NA	TGCAGCGTAACCAGGCAGGGGACTGAAGCTTTCTTT	CSVTRQGTEAFF
TRBV11-2	NA	TRBJ2-5	TRBD2	TGTGCCAGCAACTTAGAAGTGGCGGGGGGGATCCAAGAGACCCAGTACTTC	CASNLEVAGGIQETQYF
TRBV9	many	TRBJ1-3	NA	TGTGCCAGCAGCGTACTCCGTGAGGTACACCCTCGGGGAAACACCATATATTTT	CASSVLREVHPRGNTIYF
TRBV19	NA	TRBJ2-3	TRBD2	TGTGCCAGTAGTATACGGGGGGGGACAGATACGCAGTATTTT	CASSIRGGTDTQYF
TRBV7-9	once	TRBJ2-7	NA	TGTGCCAGCACCCGGGACCCCTCGTACGAGCAGTACTTC	CASTRDPSYEQYF
TRBV7-2	NA	TRBJ2-1	NA	TGTGCCAGCAGCTTACCGGACACCAATGAGCAGTTCTTC	CASSLPDTNEQFF
TRBV4-1	NA	TRBJ2-2	NA	TGCGCCAGCAGCCAAGAGATCTTCACCGGGGAGCTGTTTTTT	CASSQEIFTGELFF
TRBV10-3	NA	TRBJ1-5	NA	TGTGCCATCAGTCCGGGACTAGCGGGAACCGAGCATTTT	CAISPGLAGTEHF
TRBV20-1	NA	TRBJ1-5	TRBD1	TGCGGTGCGCCTCAGGGGGCCTCGAACAATCAGCCCCAGCATTTT	CGAPQGASNNQPQHF
TRBV20-1	few	TRBJ2-2	TRBD1	TGCAGTGCTAGCTCCGGGACAGGGGAGGCCGGGGAGCTGTTTTTT	CSASSGTGEAGELFF
TRBV10-1	once	TRBJ2-3	NA	TGTGCCAGCAGCGTGGGGGGTGCAGATACGCAGTATTTT	CASSVGGADTQYF
TRBV3-1	NA	TRBJ2-7	NA	TGTGCCAGCAGCCAAGTCCGGGACGAGCAGTACTTC	CASSQVRDEQYF
TRBV5-8	NA	TRBJ1-1	TRBD1	TGTGCCAGCAGCTTGACAGGGGTGGATGAAGCTTTCTTT	CASSLTGVDEAFF
TRBV10-3	NA	TRBJ1-4	NA	TGTGCCATCAGTGTCGAGGGGGGCGAAAAACTGTTTTTT	CAISVEGGEKLFF
TRBV7-2	NA	TRBJ2-7	TRBD1	TGTGCCAGCAGCCCCAGGGGACAGTCCTACGAGCAGTACTTC	CASSPRGQSYEQYF
TRBV20-1	many	TRBJ2-5	NA	TGCAGTGCCACACGCAAAGGGGGGGCAGGGGAGACCCAGTACTTC	CSATRKGGAGETQYF
TRBV10-3	NA	TRBJ2-7	NA	TGTGCCATCAGTGAGTCACAGGGACGCTCCTACGAGCAGTACTTC	CAISESQGRSYEQYF
TRBV25-1	NA	TRBJ2-1	NA	TGTGCCAGCACTCCAGGTTCCGGGGAGCAGTTCTTC	CASTPGSGEQFF
TRBV7-9	NA	TRBJ1-1	NA	TGTGCCAGCAGCTTAGCGGCGACCACTGAAGCTTTCTTT	CASSLAATTEAFF
TRBV7-2	many	TRBJ1-5	TRBD1	TGTGCCAGCAGCCTTCGGACAGGCGGCAATCAGCCCCAGCATTTT	CASSLRTGGNQPQHF
TRBV5-4	many	TRBJ1-1	NA	TGTGCCAGCAGCTTCTCAACAGAGACTGAAGCTTTCTTT	CASSFSTETEAFF
TRBV10-3	many	TRBJ1-2	TRBD1	TGTGCCATCAGTGGCCCGGGACAGGGGAGCTATGGCTACACCTTC	CAISGPGQGSYGYTF
TRBV25-1	few	TRBJ2-7	TRBD1	TGTGCCAGCAGTGCGGCAACCGGGACAGGGTCCTACGAGCAGTACTTC	CASSAATGTGSYEQYF
TRBV6-5	few	TRBJ2-1	TRBD2	TGTGCCAGCAGTTTCCTGACTAGCGGGGGAGACAATGAGCAGTTCTTC	CASSFLTSGGDNEQFF
TRBV5-1	NA	TRBJ2-5	NA	TGCGCCAGCAGCTTGGAGTTGGGGGTTTCAGAGACCCAGTACTTC	CASSLELGVSETQYF
TRBV7-6	NA	TRBJ2-1	TRBD1	TGTGCCAGCAGTTCACAGGGGGCAAGAGAGCAGTTCTTC	CASSSQGAREQFF
TRBV5-1	few	TRBJ2-3	NA	TGCGCCAGCAGCTTGGTGGCGGGTTCTAGCACAGATACGCAGTATTTT	CASSLVAGSSTDTQYF
TRBV19	NA	TRBJ2-2	NA	TGTGCCAGTAGTATGAACACCGGGGAGCTGTTTTTT	CASSMNTGELFF